These 24 T cell receptor beta chains came from one sample sequenced in a study of blood T cell repertoires in COVID-19. Sequencing was performed with immunoSEQ multiplex PCR; in TCRdb, only in-frame clones are kept and a portion is missing. The table lists 65,000 or so clones, roughly four fifths of them singletons, with just under 15% in the top ten. What was sequenced was peripheral blood. These receptors came from a man at least 80 years old with acute or convalescent COVID-19.

This CDR3 is CASSSSRYGYTF. CDR3 in DNA: TGTGCCAGCAGTTCCAGTCGCTATGGCTACACCTTC. V is TRBV12-3 or TRBV12-4 and J is TRBJ1-2; unclear D gene. Trimming left V 4 bases short and J 4 bases short, with 7 bases between. The CDR3 extends over 12 amino acids.

The rearrangement joins TRBV27 to TRBJ2-2; tentatively, D is TRBD1 (7 bases). V shed 5 bases and J shed 2 bases, with 12 bases lying between them. Germline V CDR1 and CDR2: MNHEY, SMNVEV (reference sequence). The CDR3 is made up of 15 amino acids. CDR3 DNA sequence: TGTGCCAGCAGTCGGAGGGGGCGTAACACCGGGGAGCTGTTTTTT. Its protein product is CASSRRGRNTGELFF.

The chain combines TRBV11-2 with TRBJ1-2; maybe TRBD1 (6 bases). CDR1 and CDR2 from the germline V gene are SGHAT and FQNNGV. Trimming removed 1 base from V and 7 bases from J, with 16 bases in between. This CDR3 is built from 15 residues. CDR3 protein: CASSLGGNRDRGYTF. The DNA of the CDR3 is TGTGCCAGCAGCTTAGGGGGGAACAGGGACCGTGGCTACACCTTC.

The V gene is TRBV12-2, the J gene TRBJ2-5; TRBD2 reflects the table's D call only, with no check against the DNA. TRBV12-2 counts as a pseudogene. The CDR3 runs to 15 residues. CDR3: CASRFGSGGGETQYF. The CDR3 DNA reads TGTGCAAGTCGCTTTGGGTCCGGGGGGGGAGAGACCCAGTACTTC.

This clone was counted a few times. This chain links TRBV10-3 with TRBJ1-2, with D perhaps TRBD1 (5 bases). Trimming took 4 bases from V and 6 from J, leaving 18 bases between them. The CDR3 spans 15 residues. Looked up from germline, CDR1 is ENHRY and CDR2 is SYGVKD. CDR3 coding DNA: TGTGCCATCAGTGTTAAGGGGTTCCAGATTCATGGCTACACCTTC. Amino acid sequence: CAISVKGFQIHGYTF.

The chain links TRBV3-1 (or the pseudogene TRBV3-2) to TRBJ1-6; D unclear. This CDR3 region has 17 residues. V dropped 1 base and J dropped 0 bases, with 10 bases sitting between them. The germline gives CDR1 LGHDT, CDR2 YNNKEL (reference sequence). This CDR3 reads CASSQGAGFSYNSPLHF. The CDR3 DNA sequence: TGTGCCAGCAGCCAAGGGGCAGGTTTCTCCTATAATTCACCCCTCCACTTT.

J is TRBJ1-3 and V is TRBV19, with a weak D call TRBD1 (6 bases). Trimming took 1 base from V and 2 from J, leaving 9 bases between them. This CDR3 contains 15 residues. Germline assignment: CDR1 LNHDA and CDR2 SQIVND (reference sequence). The CDR3 sequence is CASSIGRDTGNTIYF. The DNA for the CDR3 is TGTGCCAGTAGTATAGGCCGGGACACTGGAAACACCATATATTTT.

J is TRBJ1-5 and V is TRBV5-8, with 8 bases lining up with TRBD1. Trimming cost V 4 bases and J 1 base; bases outside gene matches: 7. This CDR3 has 16 amino acids. Germline V gives CDR1 SGHTS, CDR2 YDEGEE. The CDR3 spells CASSKLGQASNQPQHF. CDR3 nucleotides: TGTGCCAGCAGCAAACTGGGACAGGCAAGCAATCAGCCCCAGCATTTT.

The rearrangement joins TRBV4-1 to TRBJ1-1; no clear D. This CDR3 region has 15 residues. V lost 0 bases to trimming and J lost 5 bases, with 13 bases between them. CDR1 is MGHRA, CDR2 YSYEKL, per germline. CDR3 nucleotides: TGCGCCAGCAGCCAAGAAGTCGGGGTAGGTACTGAAGCTTTCTTT. This translates into CASSQEVGVGTEAFF.

The chain recombines TRBV18 with TRBJ2-1; 7 bases are shared with TRBD2. Losses at the gene ends were 3 bases for V and 4 bases for J; bases not matched to a gene: 9. The germline gives CDR1 KGHSH, CDR2 LQKENI. CDR3 length equals 16 residues. The CDR3 sequence: CASSPNLGGSYNEQFF. In DNA form, the CDR3 reads TGTGCCAGCTCACCGAACCTTGGCGGGAGTTACAATGAGCAGTTCTTC.

The chain combines TRBV5-5 with TRBJ1-6; D remains unclear. Germline V gene data show CDR1 as SGHKS and CDR2 as YYEKEE (reference sequence). This CDR3 region has 16 residues. The ends were cut back, 2 bases at V and 7 bases at J, with 16 bases in the middle. The CDR3 sequence: CASSFVFGSGNSPLHF. CDR3 DNA sequence: TGTGCCAGCAGCTTTGTTTTTGGGTCGGGAAATTCACCCCTCCACTTT.

The gene calls are TRBV3-1 (or the pseudogene TRBV3-2) and TRBJ2-3; D may be TRBD2 (5 bases). The germline V gene encodes CDR1 LGHDT and CDR2 YNNKEL (reference sequence). The CDR3 length is 16 residues. V shed 4 bases and J shed 1 base, with 15 bases lying between them. CDR3 in amino acids: CASSPDSDWGTDTQYF. Written as DNA, the CDR3 is TGTGCCAGCAGCCCTGACTCGGACTGGGGCACAGATACGCAGTATTTT.

V is TRBV29-1 and J is TRBJ1-2; no clear D gene. The V end was cut by 0 bases, the J end by 8 bases, with 19 bases between. This CDR3 has 15 amino acids. Germline loops: CDR1 SQVTM, CDR2 ANQGSEA. CDR3 in amino acids: CSVEDSGLKRRGYTF. As DNA, the CDR3 is TGCAGCGTTGAAGATTCTGGGCTTAAAAGGCGAGGCTACACCTTC. The whole variable domain, remainder taken from reference TRBV29-1 and TRBJ1-2, is SAVISQKPSRDICQRGTSLTIQCQVDSQVTMMFWYRQQPGQSLTLIATANQGSEATYESGFVIDKFPISRPNLTFSTLTVSNMSPEDSSIYLCSVEDSGLKRRGYTFGSGTRLTVV.

This chain connects TRBV6-2 or TRBV6-3 to TRBJ2-1; no clear D. Per the germline V gene, CDR1 is MNHEY and CDR2 is SVGEGT. The CDR3 is made up of 12 amino acids. V lost 6 bases, J lost 4 bases, and 7 bases lay in between. CDR3 amino acids: CASSPPYNEQFF. In nucleotides, the CDR3 is TGTGCCAGCAGCCCCCCGTACAATGAGCAGTTCTTC.

This clone came up a few times. This chain links TRBV2 with TRBJ1-5; TRBD1 might be the D (5 bases). This CDR3 comprises 13 residues. Between the trimmed V and J ends, which lost 3 bases and 4 bases, there was a span of 7 bases. Germline V lookup: CDR1 SNHLY, CDR2 FYNNEI. The CDR3 coding sequence is TGTGCCAGCAGTGACCCAGGGAATCAGCCCCAGCATTTT. Protein sequence: CASSDPGNQPQHF.

The V and J genes are TRBV11-3 and TRBJ1-4; 9 bases are a match to TRBD1. CDR1 is SGHNT and CDR2 is YENEEA in the germline V gene. CDR3 length equals 16 residues. V lost 5 bases, J lost 5 bases, and 9 bases stayed unmatched. The CDR3 reads CASSTPDRGENEKLFF. The CDR3 DNA reads as TGTGCCAGCAGCACCCCGGACAGGGGAGAAAATGAAAAACTGTTTTTT.

This chain uses TRBV19 with TRBJ1-2, with D hard to call. The germline V gene encodes CDR1 LNHDA and CDR2 SQIVND (reference sequence). This CDR3 region has 12 residues. The V and J ends lost 9 bases and 1 base respectively, with 9 bases between them. The CDR3, as DNA: TGTGCCAGCCGCGATGGTAACTATGGCTACACCTTC. Amino acid sequence: CASRDGNYGYTF.

This chain joins TRBV4-1 and TRBJ1-2; no clear D gene. CDR1 is MGHRA and CDR2 is YSYEKL in the germline V gene. CDR3 length: 14 residues. Between the trimmed V and J ends, which lost 0 bases and 13 bases, there was a span of 18 bases. The CDR3 loop is CASSQDPWSRRVTF. Written as DNA, the CDR3 is TGCGCCAGCAGCCAAGATCCTTGGTCGAGGAGGGTCACCTTC.

Comments on this clone: The same CDR3 arises from other DNA sequences in this sample as well. The chain employs TRBV6-5 and TRBJ1-2; possibly TRBD1 for D (6 bases). The V and J ends lost 8 bases and 1 base respectively, with 17 bases between them. The CDR3 extends over 15 amino acids. Germline values: CDR1 MNHEY, CDR2 SVGAGI. In nucleotides, the CDR3 is TGTGCCAGCGGCCAAGGACAGATTAATAACTATGGCTACACCTTC. Protein: CASGQGQINNYGYTF.

This clone was observed once. The chain combines TRBV6-5 with TRBJ1-1; TRBD1 might be the D (5 bases). The CDR3 loop spans 13 amino acids. Germline-derived CDR1 and CDR2 are MNHEY and SVGAGI. Trimming pared 7 bases from V and 1 base from J, leaving 10 bases between. The CDR3 DNA reads TGTGCCAGCACCCTACAGGAGAACACTGAAGCTTTCTTT. Protein: CASTLQENTEAFF.

The rearrangement links TRBV6-6 to TRBJ1-6; the D gene is possibly TRBD1 (5 bases). The V and J ends lost 6 bases and 0 bases respectively, with 9 bases between them. This CDR3 spans 15 amino acids. Germline V gene sequence: CDR1 MNHNY, CDR2 SVGAGI (reference sequence). The CDR3 reads CASSRGNSYNSPLHF. CDR3 coding DNA: TGTGCCAGCAGCCGGGGGAACTCCTATAATTCACCCCTCCACTTT.

The chain couples TRBV7-3 to TRBJ1-1; the D is unclear. Trimming pared 5 bases from V and 3 bases from J, leaving 10 bases between. The CDR3 totals 13 residues. Germline loops: CDR1 SGHTA, CDR2 FQGTGA. In DNA, the CDR3 is TGTGCCAGCAGCCGCCAGGTGGACACTGAAGCTTTCTTT. Encoded protein: CASSRQVDTEAFF.

This clone was seen only a few times. The chain couples TRBV20-1 to TRBJ2-7; D remains ambiguous. CDR3 length: 11 residues. V was shortened by 0 bases and J by 3 bases, with 3 bases between the two germline ends. The germline V gene has CDR1 DFQATT and CDR2 SNEGSKA (reference sequence). CDR3 nucleotides: TGCAGTGCTAGAGATCACTACGAGCAGTACTTC. This translates into CSARDHYEQYF.

The gene calls are TRBV5-4 and TRBJ1-1, with a possible D match to TRBD1 (6 bases). The CDR3 consists of 13 residues. CDR1 and CDR2 (germline): SGHNT, YYREEE (reference sequence). Deletions cut 4 bases from V and 1 base from J, with 8 bases between. In DNA form, the CDR3 reads TGTGCCAGCAGCAGGACAGCGAACACTGAAGCTTTCTTT. Translating gives CASSRTANTEAFF. The entire variable domain, with the rest obtained from reference TRBV5-4 and TRBJ1-1, is as follows: ETGVTQSPTHLIKTRGQQVTLRCSSQSGHNTVSWYQQALGQGPQFIFQYYREEENGRGNFPPRFSGLQFPNYSSELNVNALELDDSALYLCASSRTANTEAFFGQGTRLTVV.